The 30 T cell receptor beta chains reported below all come from one sample, sequenced in a study of cytomegalovirus exposure and HLA in healthy donors. Researchers ran the PCR with 60 Vbeta and 13 Jbeta primers. TCRdb's copy holds only in-frame clones and misses some; the assay was immunoSEQ multiplex PCR. The table has approximately 160,000 clones, about 64% seen once. Sequencing was carried out using PBMCs. The receptors here all came from a woman between 25 and 40 years old in good health and CMV-seropositive.

The rearrangement uses TRBV29-1 and TRBJ2-3; 10 bases fit TRBD2. Germline V CDR1 and CDR2: SQVTM, ANQGSEA. This CDR3 region has 13 residues. The CDR3 protein is CSASGRSADTQYF. Written as DNA, the CDR3 is TGCAGTGCTAGCGGGAGATCAGCAGATACGCAGTATTTT.

This sequence joins TRBV6-5 and TRBJ1-2, with 7 positions matching TRBD1. The CDR3 consists of 15 residues. V gave up 2 bases and J gave up 3 bases; unmatched junction bases: 6. CDR1 MNHEY and CDR2 SVGAGI come from the germline V gene. CDR3 nucleotides: TGTGCCAGCAGTTACCGACAGACAGGGCACTATGGCTACACCTTC. Amino acid sequence: CASSYRQTGHYGYTF.

V is TRBV2 and J is TRBJ1-4; D is unresolved. Germline loops: CDR1 SNHLY, CDR2 FYNNEI. The CDR3 is made up of 14 amino acids. V was trimmed by 1 base and J by 7 bases, leaving 10 bases between them. DNA of the CDR3: TGTGCCAGCAGTGAAGGGCGGCCGCCTGAAAAACTGTTTTTT. Amino acid sequence: CASSEGRPPEKLFF.

V gene TRBV19 combines with J gene TRBJ2-7; D may be TRBD1 (6 bases). CDR1 and CDR2 from the germline V gene are LNHDA and SQIVND (reference sequence). This CDR3 is built from 15 residues. Trimming left V 4 bases short and J 0 bases short, with 13 bases between. The CDR3 DNA reads TGTGCCAGTAGTAACAGGGCCCCCGGCTCCTACGAGCAGTACTTC. The encoded protein is CASSNRAPGSYEQYF.

The chain recombines TRBV6-5 with TRBJ2-2; TRBD2 matches 11 bases. The germline CDR1 and CDR2 sequences are MNHEY and SVGAGI. There are 14 residues in the CDR3. V gave up 7 bases and J gave up 4 bases; unmatched junction bases: 2. The CDR3 loop reads CASIAGGGTGELFF. DNA for the CDR3: TGTGCCAGCATAGCGGGAGGGGGCACCGGGGAGCTGTTTTTT.

The chain employs TRBV5-1 and TRBJ2-5, with D perhaps TRBD1 (6 bases). Per the germline V gene, CDR1 is SGHRS and CDR2 is YFSETQ. The CDR3 consists of 15 residues. The V and J ends lost 0 bases and 0 bases respectively, with 9 bases between them. The CDR3 coding sequence is TGCGCCAGCAGCTTGGAAGGGACACACCAAGAGACCCAGTACTTC. Translation: CASSLEGTHQETQYF.

This chain links TRBV5-5 with TRBJ2-3; 7 bases align to TRBD1. CDR3 length: 15 amino acids. Germline V lookup: CDR1 SGHKS, CDR2 YYEKEE (reference sequence). J lost 1 base, V lost 1 base, and 3 bases had no gene match. In nucleotides, the CDR3 is TGTGCCAGCAGCTTGAGGGACAGCCGCACAGATACGCAGTATTTT. It yields the protein CASSLRDSRTDTQYF.

A few counts support this clone. This rearrangement joins TRBV2 to TRBJ1-5; D call uncertain. The V and J ends lost 8 bases and 2 bases respectively, with 10 bases between them. The CDR3 is 13 residues long. Germline loops: CDR1 SNHLY, CDR2 FYNNEI. The CDR3 protein is CASSSQGNQPQHF. The DNA of the CDR3 is TGTGCCAGCTCCAGCCAGGGCAATCAGCCCCAGCATTTT.

This clone was counted a few times. This chain joins TRBV10-2 and TRBJ2-1; perhaps TRBD1 as D (5 bases). The CDR3 loop spans 17 amino acids. From germline, CDR1 is WSHSY and CDR2 SAAADI. The V end was cut by 4 bases, the J end by 0 bases, with 16 bases between. The CDR3 sequence: CASSVQRQNISYNEQFF. The CDR3 DNA reads as TGCGCCAGCAGTGTCCAAAGACAGAACATCTCCTACAATGAGCAGTTCTTC.

This chain uses TRBV4-1 with TRBJ1-1; 7 nucleotides line up with TRBD1. The V and J ends lost 1 base and 4 bases, in that order; junction bases with no gene match: 3. Germline CDR1 and CDR2: MGHRA and YSYEKL. The CDR3 spans 14 residues. CDR3 bases: TGCGCCAGCAGCCAAGGCTACAGGGGCACTGAAGCTTTCTTT. It codes for CASSQGYRGTEAFF.

Details on this clone: The sample carries other DNA sequences with the same CDR3. This chain links TRBV7-3 with TRBJ2-2, with D tentatively TRBD2 (5 bases). The V end was cut by 6 bases, the J end by 0 bases, with 8 bases between. Germline-derived CDR1 and CDR2 are SGHTA and FQGTGA. The CDR3 covers 14 residues. CDR3 in amino acids: CASREGPNTGELFF. CDR3 coding DNA: TGTGCCAGCAGAGAGGGCCCGAACACCGGGGAGCTGTTTTTT.

The chain recombines TRBV19 with TRBJ1-1; the match to TRBD1 covers 7 bases. The length of the CDR3 is 14 residues. Losses at the gene ends were 5 bases for V and 2 bases for J; bases not matched to a gene: 5. Per germline, CDR1 LNHDA and CDR2 SQIVND (reference sequence). The CDR3 nucleotides are TGTGCCAGTAGTGCCCGACAGGGCAACACTGAAGCTTTCTTT. Protein sequence: CASSARQGNTEAFF.

This clone was seen more than once but under ten times. The V and J genes are TRBV13 and TRBJ2-3, with D perhaps matching TRBD1 (5 bases). Trimming removed 5 bases from V and 6 bases from J, with 18 bases in between. The CDR3 consists of 15 residues. Germline CDR1 is PRHDT and CDR2 is FYEKMQ (reference sequence). In DNA form, the CDR3 reads TGTGCCAGCAGCAACCGGACAAGGTTGGCGGATACGCAGTATTTT. This sequence encodes CASSNRTRLADTQYF.

The V call is TRBV5-3, the J call TRBJ1-1; 9 nucleotides align to TRBD1. TRBV5-3 is an open reading frame, and its role is uncertain. The CDR3 covers 23 residues. The V gene end was trimmed by 3 bases and the J gene end by 4 bases; junction bases not matched to a gene: 31. The CDR3: CARSSYETGGFFRHEPPGTEAFF. CDR3 coding DNA: TGTGCCAGAAGCTCCTACGAGACAGGGGGATTCTTCCGGCACGAGCCCCCGGGCACTGAAGCTTTCTTT.

The chain links TRBV5-7 to TRBJ2-3; D gene unclear. TRBV5-7 is given ORF status, its function remaining uncertain. The CDR3 is made up of 16 amino acids. Trimming removed 2 bases from V and 0 bases from J, with 13 bases in between. CDR3 nucleotides: TGTGCCAGCAGCTTCTCGCGGCAGACGAGCACAGATACGCAGTATTTT. Translated, it gives CASSFSRQTSTDTQYF.

This rearrangement joins TRBV13 to TRBJ2-1; TRBD2 agrees at 7 bases. The CDR3 runs to 15 residues. In germline, CDR1 is PRHDT, CDR2 FYEKMQ (reference sequence). The trim removed 5 bases at V and 8 bases at J, leaving 12 bases unmatched. In nucleotides, the CDR3 is TGTGCCAGCAGCCCCCGGGACTACGGTCGGTATGAGCAGTTCTTC. It specifies CASSPRDYGRYEQFF.

The chain couples TRBV28 to TRBJ2-2; 7 positions match TRBD2. V shed 10 bases and J 2 bases; nucleotides not matched to a gene: 7. Germline assignment: CDR1 MDHEN and CDR2 SYDVKM. CDR3 length equals 14 residues. CDR3 region: CATRTRLNTGELFF. CDR3 coding DNA: TGTGCCACCAGGACTAGATTAAACACCGGGGAGCTGTTTTTT.

This clone was seen only a few times. The chain recombines TRBV6-6 with TRBJ1-1; the D is unclear. This CDR3 spans 14 amino acids. The V gene lost 6 bases and the J gene lost 5 bases, with 16 bases spanning the gap. Germline values: CDR1 MNHNY, CDR2 SVGAGI (reference sequence). The CDR3 sequence is CASSLGPAGTEAFF. CDR3 DNA sequence: TGTGCCAGCAGCTTAGGACCGGCGGGGACTGAAGCTTTCTTT.

The table lists this clone with a count of one. The chain employs TRBV30 and TRBJ1-4; no definite D call. The V gene's germline CDR1 is GTSNPN and CDR2 SVGIG (reference sequence). Trimming took off 2 bases at V and 5 bases at J, with 12 bases between the two ends. This CDR3 is 14 amino acids long. Here the CDR3 DNA reads TGTGCCTGGAGTATGCGACACTCGAATGAAAAACTGTTTTTT. Translation: CAWSMRHSNEKLFF.

A few counts support this clone. V and J are TRBV4-2 and TRBJ1-4; D is unclear. CDR1 LGHNA and CDR2 YNFKEQ come from the germline V gene. The CDR3 loop spans 16 amino acids. V dropped 0 bases and J dropped 0 bases, with 8 bases sitting between them. The DNA for the CDR3 is TGTGCCAGCAGCCAAGAGGTAGTCGCAACTAATGAAAAACTGTTTTTT. Its protein is CASSQEVVATNEKLFF.

The V and J genes are TRBV5-1 and TRBJ1-1; tentative D call: TRBD1 (6 bases). CDR1 and CDR2 (germline): SGHRS, YFSETQ. The V and J ends lost 0 bases and 5 bases respectively, with 17 bases between them. The CDR3 totals 16 residues. CDR3 protein: CASSLVTGIGGTEAFF. The CDR3 region has the DNA TGCGCCAGCAGCTTGGTTACAGGGATAGGAGGAACTGAAGCTTTCTTT.

As concerns this clone: The junction differs from germline at one of its ends, possibly a read error. V usage is TRBV30 and J usage is TRBJ1-2; unclear D gene. CDR1 GTSNPN and CDR2 SVGIG come from the germline V gene (reference sequence). The CDR3 length is 10 residues. The CDR3 DNA follows: TGTGCCTGGAGTGGGGCAGGTCTGGACTTC. It specifies CAWSGAGLDF.

This clone was picked up a small number of times. The chain links TRBV6-5 to TRBJ2-7, with a weak D call TRBD2 (6 bases). Germline-derived CDR1 and CDR2 are MNHEY and SVGAGI. With 6 bases removed from V and 3 bases from J, the gap between germline ends came to 15 bases. This CDR3 has 14 amino acids. The CDR3 DNA reads TGTGCCAGCAGCCCTAGGAGGGTCGTCTACGAGCAGTACTTC. Translating gives CASSPRRVVYEQYF.

The chain links TRBV10-3 to TRBJ1-1, with D possibly TRBD1 on 5 matching bases. V was clipped by 2 bases and J by 5 bases, with 12 bases between them. Germline values: CDR1 ENHRY, CDR2 SYGVKD. There are 14 residues in the CDR3. Here the CDR3 reads CAISEPTQETEAFF. The CDR3 DNA is TGTGCCATCAGTGAGCCTACACAGGAAACTGAAGCTTTCTTT.

This clone was picked up a small number of times. Written as DNA, the CDR3 is TGCGCCAGCAGCCCATCGGGGTTCTCCCTCCCCTTAGAGCAGTACTTC. Translated: CASSPSGFSLPLEQYF. V gene TRBV4-1 combines with J gene TRBJ2-7; tentative D call: TRBD2 (5 bases). The V and J ends lost 4 bases and 7 bases respectively, with 23 bases between them. The germline V gene has CDR1 MGHRA and CDR2 YSYEKL. The CDR3 is 16 residues long.

This chain joins TRBV7-9 and TRBJ2-7; possible D gene TRBD1, 5 bases. Trimming removed 0 bases at V and 6 bases at J, with 12 bases between. The length of the CDR3 is 14 residues. Looked up from germline, CDR1 is SEHNR and CDR2 is FQNEAQ (reference sequence). CDR3 residues: CASSLAGRVVEQYF. In nucleotides, the CDR3 is TGTGCCAGCAGCTTAGCGGGCAGGGTAGTCGAGCAGTACTTC.

The rearrangement joins TRBV5-1 to TRBJ1-1; D is undetermined. Trimming took off 3 bases at V and 1 base at J, with 7 bases between the two ends. Germline V gene lookup returns CDR1 SGHRS and CDR2 YFSETQ. The CDR3 consists of 13 residues. The CDR3 nucleotides are TGCGCCAGCAGCTCACAAAAGAACACTGAAGCTTTCTTT. It translates to CASSSQKNTEAFF.

This clone was counted between two and nine times. The chain has TRBV5-1 and TRBJ2-3, with 7 bases matching TRBD2. The germline V gene has CDR1 SGHRS and CDR2 YFSETQ. Trimming took 4 bases from V and 1 from J; bases not matched to a gene: 9. The CDR3 is 16 residues long. CDR3 sequence reads: CASSRSGLAGTDTQYF. Here the CDR3 DNA reads TGCGCCAGCAGCCGATCGGGGCTAGCGGGCACAGATACGCAGTATTTT.

The V call is TRBV4-1, the J call TRBJ2-6; 7 bases are shared with TRBD1. The CDR3 runs 17 residues. V was pared by 4 bases and J by 0 bases, with 6 bases of the junction left unmatched. Germline-derived CDR1 and CDR2 are MGHRA and YSYEKL. The CDR3 DNA reads TGCGCCAGCAGCCGAGGGGGCCTTATCTCTGGGGCCAACGTCCTGACTTTC. Amino acid sequence: CASSRGGLISGANVLTF.

This clone was found a few times. The sample has other DNA sequences that encode this CDR3 too. The chain carries TRBV9 and TRBJ1-1, with 9 positions matching TRBD1. The V segment lost 0 bases and the J segment 5 bases; nucleotides outside the gene matches: 2. The CDR3 is 14 residues long. The germline V gene has CDR1 SGDLS and CDR2 YYNGEE. This chain's CDR3 is CASSVGQGGTEAFF. The CDR3 DNA is TGTGCCAGCAGCGTAGGACAGGGGGGAACTGAAGCTTTCTTT.